A selection of T cell receptor beta chains follows, all from one sample in a study of T cells in Graves' hyperthyroidism and ophthalmopathy. TCRdb independently ran MiXCR on the multiplex PCR reads; one entry per CDR3 protein. The table shows over 650,000 distinct CDR3 sequences, with around 15% occurring only once. Sequencing was performed on blood. The receptors come from a man younger than 30 with Graves' hyperthyroidism. Each CDR3 is given without its conserved first and last residue. Fields, in order: clone size, V gene, CDR3 protein. The size of a clone is reported for some rows only, either as once, few or many, or as a class for expanded clones.

>few|TRBV27
ASSPQSANYGYT
>-|TRBV6-2/TRBV6-3
ASSRHRGQAYEQY
>-|TRBV29-1
SVEESRQGYNEQY
>once|TRBV13
ATGGGGANEKLF
>few|TRBV30
AWTWGQGDEKLF
>many|TRBV12-3/TRBV12-4
ASSLEPSPYNEQF
>few|TRBV6-2/TRBV6-3
ASRIDRDYEQY
>few|TRBV19
ASSIVELAGLPGELF
>few|TRBV14
ASSQFGSSSTDTQY
>-|TRBV14
ASSVRLAGASTDTQY
>few|TRBV20-1
SAMDSNYEQY
>-|TRBV28
ASKIQGLGAKNIQY
>-|TRBV3-1
ASSRPGQMITEAF
>-|TRBV12-3/TRBV12-4
ASSFSRLNQPQH
>-|TRBV12-3/TRBV12-4
ASSRRGYERF
>-|TRBV9
ASSVAPVPYEQY
>-|TRBV30
AWTRGHPDEKLF
>-|TRBV27
ASSPYPTDTQY
>-|TRBV4-1
ASSHGTGEPYEQY
>few|TRBV12-3/TRBV12-4
ASSPAGRGYSSEQY
>many|TRBV20-1
SAGLPPRHETQY
>few|TRBV7-2
ASSLWAVLGAGYTQY
>few|TRBV6-2/TRBV6-3
ASKGWESTYNEQF
>-|TRBV20-1
SASLLAGGETQY
>many|TRBV20-1
SALGTGDYYGYT
>many|TRBV3-1
ASSLREFAEAF
>-|TRBV19
ASTDRLNTEAF
>many|TRBV13
ASSLLAGVDEQY
>few|TRBV7-3
ASSLWGRDEQY
>few|TRBV7-9
ASSLAAPGELF
>few|TRBV24-1
ATSRGNTGELF
>few|TRBV6-1
ASFGGGAGNIQY
>many|TRBV28
ASRRPPGLAGTRYNEQF
>-|TRBV6-1
ASRLRGGSWNTGELF
>few|TRBV30
AWSVSWGGVGNTIY
>-|TRBV5-1
ASSLGANQETQY
>few|TRBV5-1
ASSLAVGTSGANVLT
>few|TRBV11-3
ASSSGMAGELF
>-|TRBV5-1
ASSLRQGIGTGELF
>few|TRBV7-6
ASSGSRDRGSYEQY
>many|TRBV7-9
ASSDFQQGPEQY
>-|TRBV25-1
ASSGQGPERGGGNEQF
>-|TRBV20-1
SASGRRSYEQY
>few|TRBV7-9
ASSPGASGVEETQY
>-|TRBV6-1
ASRQGQGGQPQH
>many|TRBV10-3
AISEGPGANVLT
>few|TRBV20-1
SASRRDVKSNTGELF
>many|TRBV2
ASSGGATNEKLF